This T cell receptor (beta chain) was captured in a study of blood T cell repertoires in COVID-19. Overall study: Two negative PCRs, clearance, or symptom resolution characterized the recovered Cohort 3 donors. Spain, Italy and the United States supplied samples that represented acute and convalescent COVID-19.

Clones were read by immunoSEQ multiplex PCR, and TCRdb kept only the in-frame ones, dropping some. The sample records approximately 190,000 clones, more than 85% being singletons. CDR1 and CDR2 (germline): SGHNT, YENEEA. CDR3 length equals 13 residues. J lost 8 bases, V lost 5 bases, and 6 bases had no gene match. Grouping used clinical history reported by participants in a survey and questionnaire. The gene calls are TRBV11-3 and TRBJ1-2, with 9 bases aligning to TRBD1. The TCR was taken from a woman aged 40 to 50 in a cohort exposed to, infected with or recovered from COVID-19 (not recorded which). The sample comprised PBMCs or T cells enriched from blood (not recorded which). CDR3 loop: CASSLTGGLGYTF. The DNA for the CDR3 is TGTGCCAGCAGCCTGACAGGGGGATTGGGCTACACCTTC. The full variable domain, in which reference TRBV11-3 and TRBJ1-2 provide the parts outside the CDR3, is EAGVVQSPRYKIIEKKQPVAFWCNPISGHNTLYWYLQNLGQGPELLIRYENEEAVDDSQLPKDRFSAERLKGVDSTLKIQPAELGDSAVYLCASSLTGGLGYTFGSGTRLTVV.